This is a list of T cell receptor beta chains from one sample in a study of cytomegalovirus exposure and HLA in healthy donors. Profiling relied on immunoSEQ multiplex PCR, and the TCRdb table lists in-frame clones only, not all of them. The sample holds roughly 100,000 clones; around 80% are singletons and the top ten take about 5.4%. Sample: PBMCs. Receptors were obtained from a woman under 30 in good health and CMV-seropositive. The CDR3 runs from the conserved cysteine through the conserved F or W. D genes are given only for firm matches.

CASSTDSNQPQHF	.	TRBV9	TRBJ1-5
CAWSVVSTNTEAFF	.	TRBV30	TRBJ1-1
CASSELAGNYEQYF	.	TRBV28	TRBJ2-7
CASRGQGDQPQHF	TRBD1	TRBV28	TRBJ1-5
CASSNRDIFF	.	TRBV2	TRBJ2-7
CASSLTLYEQYF	.	TRBV11-3	TRBJ2-7
CASSRAMGQSYEQYF	TRBD1	TRBV27	TRBJ2-7
CASSPRTGNSQPQHF	TRBD1	TRBV6-1	TRBJ1-5
CASSRGFSNTEAFF	.	TRBV4-1	TRBJ1-1
CASSVEAGVGTYEQYF	TRBD2	TRBV9	TRBJ2-7
CASSEGVNTGELFF	.	TRBV4-2	TRBJ2-2
CASSPRLAGVGNEQFF	TRBD2	TRBV7-9	TRBJ2-1
CASRFNNEQFF	.	TRBV7-9	TRBJ2-1
CASSLGGGGGGTEAFF	.	TRBV13	TRBJ1-1
CASSEWTANYGYTF	.	TRBV25-1	TRBJ1-2
CASSYLGTSGCTDTQYF	TRBD2	TRBV6-7	TRBJ2-3
CASSLGLAGGSYEQYF	TRBD2	TRBV5-6	TRBJ2-7
CASSSLAGGSSSYNEQFF	TRBD2	TRBV28	TRBJ2-1
CAWSHSTVSYEQYF	.	TRBV30	TRBJ2-7
CASRVGQGETQYF	.	TRBV6-1	TRBJ2-5
CASSLSGQGYEQYF	TRBD1	TRBV28	TRBJ2-7
CASSARTGLYTEAFF	TRBD1	TRBV11-2	TRBJ1-1
CASTRTSGGHNEQFF	TRBD2	TRBV6-5	TRBJ2-1
CASKGVGQPQHF	.	TRBV28	TRBJ1-5
CSANGLDIEQFF	TRBD2	TRBV29-1	TRBJ2-1
CASSLEGGNQPQHF	.	TRBV11-2	TRBJ1-5
CASSPGSNQPQHF	.	TRBV6-6	TRBJ1-5
CASSARGQGSQPQHF	TRBD1	TRBV6-1	TRBJ1-5
CASSEGEQNTQYF	.	TRBV10-2	TRBJ2-3
CASSVGTAKETQYF	TRBD1	TRBV13	TRBJ2-5
CAWSAPGTGSYEQYF	TRBD1	TRBV30	TRBJ2-7
CASSRHRENTEAFF	.	TRBV28	TRBJ1-1
CASSLAQAVSYEQYF	.	TRBV27	TRBJ2-7
CAWSSGQGNSPLHF	.	TRBV30	TRBJ1-6
CASSTPAGQGAYEQYF	TRBD1	TRBV5-1	TRBJ2-7
CASRELALQYF	.	TRBV2	TRBJ2-7
CASSLSSGVSYEQYF	.	TRBV5-4	TRBJ2-7
CASGWPSGRIAVYEQYF	TRBD2	TRBV27	TRBJ2-7
CAWSTRSYEQYF	.	TRBV30	TRBJ2-7
CASSLVGASTDTQYF	.	TRBV7-6	TRBJ2-3
CASSLLGAGLQNNEQFF	.	TRBV7-6	TRBJ2-1
CASSLEWQGEKNIQYF	TRBD1	TRBV28	TRBJ2-4